These 6 T cell receptor beta chains share one sample of origin, sequenced in a study of T-cell reconstitution after alpha-beta-depleted transplantation in children. A library of TCRbeta sequences, prepared with unique molecular identifiers, was generated. TCRdb called the PCR reads again in MiXCR, with one record for every CDR3 protein. The repertoire holds 450,000 to 600,000 distinct CDR3 sequences, with roughly a tenth as singletons. The sequences come from PBMCs, collected before TCRalphabeta/CD19-depleted stem cell transplant. Receptors originate from a child aged 2 to 9 with inherited bone marrow failure, due to receive a stem cell transplant.

Only one count was recorded for this clonotype. V and J are TRBV28 and TRBJ1-5, with D maybe TRBD1 (6 bases). Deletions cut 11 bases from V and 4 bases from J, with 18 bases between. There are 14 residues in the CDR3. Germline V gives CDR1 MDHEN, CDR2 SYDVKM. CDR3 protein: CASNTGNMNQPQHF. CDR3 DNA sequence: TGTGCCTCCAATACAGGGAATATGAATCAGCCCCAGCATTTT.

The chain carries TRBV20-1 and TRBJ2-2, with no clear D. Germline V lookup: CDR1 DFQATT, CDR2 SNEGSKA (reference sequence). This CDR3 comprises 17 residues. V lost 3 bases and J lost 4, with 21 bases in between. CDR3 protein: CSARALTSPPITGELFF. The CDR3 bases are TGCAGTGCTAGGGCCCTGACTTCTCCGCCCATCACCGGGGAGCTGTTTTTT.

There are many counts of this clonotype. V is TRBV20-1 and J is TRBJ2-1; D may be TRBD1 or TRBD2 (5 bases each). Trimming stripped 5 bases from V and 7 bases from J, with 15 bases between. This CDR3 has 13 amino acids. From germline, CDR1 is DFQATT and CDR2 SNEGSKA (reference sequence). The CDR3 spells CSAPPPGQNEQFF. In DNA, the CDR3 is TGCAGTGCTCCACCTCCGGGGCAAAATGAGCAGTTCTTC.

V usage is TRBV19 and J usage is TRBJ2-1; 8 nucleotides align to TRBD2. CDR3 size: 17 residues. Germline V gene sequence: CDR1 LNHDA, CDR2 SQIVND (reference sequence). The J segment lost 0 bases and the V segment lost 6 bases, leaving 10 bases of the junction unmatched. The CDR3 DNA is TGTGCCAGTAGCCTGACCCGACTAGCGAGCTCCTACAATGAGCAGTTCTTC. It is translated as CASSLTRLASSYNEQFF.

The sample holds many counts of this clonotype. The chain couples TRBV7-2 to TRBJ2-7; tentatively, D is TRBD2 (6 bases). Germline V gene lookup returns CDR1 SGHTA and CDR2 FQGNSA. CDR3 length: 14 residues. V was pared by 1 base and J by 4 bases, with 11 bases between. CDR3 DNA: TGTGCCAGCAGCTTAGGGGGGAGGCAATACGAGCAGTACTTC. Translating it yields CASSLGGRQYEQYF.

This clonotype was detected many times. The chain joins TRBV29-1 to TRBJ1-1; a weak D match, TRBD1 (5 bases). The CDR3 runs to 13 residues. Trimming took 6 bases from V and 0 from J, leaving 11 bases between them. In germline, CDR1 is SQVTM, CDR2 ANQGSEA. CDR3 loop: CSVAGIMNTEAFF. The CDR3 DNA sequence: TGCAGCGTAGCAGGGATTATGAACACTGAAGCTTTCTTT.